The TCR beta chain under discussion was sequenced for a study of OX40 agonist ivuxolimab in advanced cancers. The length of the CDR3 is 16 residues. Germline trimming cut 3 bases from V and 5 bases from J; bases unmatched to any gene: 14. CDR1 and CDR2 from the germline V gene are SGHRS and YFSETQ. General study results and limits: Undetermined was the antigen specificity of the expanded peripheral T cells. Blood T cells, both CD4+ and CD8+, expanded clonally by week 6 at 0.1 to 3.0 mg/kg.

Produced via immunoSEQ multiplex PCR; TCRdb's table is partial and in-frame only. Of under 60,000 clones listed, roughly 94% are singletons. Comment on this clone: Antigen: not known.

This receptor was identified in an adult with an advanced solid tumor such as melanoma, head and neck, liver or kidney cancer. The sequences come from CD4+ or CD8+ T cells sorted from blood, collected in a trial of the OX40 agonist ivuxolimab. V and J are TRBV5-1 and TRBJ2-7; 7 bases are a match to TRBD2. The CDR3 coding sequence is TGCGCCAGCAGCTCAAGGCTCTCCGCGGGAGAGGACGAGCAGTACTTC. Its protein product is CASSSRLSAGEDEQYF.